Presented here are 27 T cell receptor beta chains from one specimen sequenced in a study of T cells after yellow fever vaccination. TCRdb reprocessed the 5' RACE reads via MiXCR and lists one record per CDR3 protein. The table records 300,000 to 350,000 distinct CDR3 sequences, approximately 4.3% of them present only once. The starting material was PBMCs, obtained 15 days after the yellow fever booster vaccination. The receptors shown here come from a man younger than 35 who received the YFV17D yellow fever vaccine.

This clonotype came up many times. The rearrangement joins TRBV4-3 to TRBJ2-1; 13 nucleotides line up with TRBD2. Germline V gene lookup returns CDR1 LGHNA and CDR2 YSLEER. The CDR3 is 17 amino acids. With 7 bases clipped from V and 2 bases from J, the junction kept 8 bases outside the gene matches. The CDR3 DNA is TGCGCCAGCACCCCGGGACTAGCGGGGAGTCCCTACAATGAGCAGTTCTTC. Amino acids: CASTPGLAGSPYNEQFF.

This clonotype has ten or more counts. The chain has TRBV20-1 and TRBJ1-4; 9 bases fit TRBD1. V gave up 6 bases and J gave up 7 bases; unmatched junction bases: 9. Germline V gene lookup returns CDR1 DFQATT and CDR2 SNEGSKA (reference sequence). The CDR3 totals 14 residues. DNA for the CDR3: TGCAGTGCCCGTAATTACAGGGGGCGTGAAAAACTGTTTTTT. Encoded protein: CSARNYRGREKLFF.

This chain connects TRBV7-9 to TRBJ1-1; TRBD1 is a possible D gene (5 bases). Germline values: CDR1 SEHNR, CDR2 FQNEAQ (reference sequence). Trimming took 8 bases from V and 4 from J, leaving 14 bases between them. The CDR3 spans 13 residues. Written as DNA, the CDR3 is TGTGCCAGCCGTGGGCAAGGGGTCACTGAAGCTTTCTTT. Amino acid sequence: CASRGQGVTEAFF.

This clonotype has just a few counts. The rearrangement links TRBV11-2 to TRBJ2-7; weak D call: TRBD2 (5 bases). Germline lookup yields CDR1 SGHAT and CDR2 FQNNGV. The CDR3 extends over 15 amino acids. Trimming left V 3 bases short and J 10 bases short, with 22 bases between. The CDR3 nucleotides read TGTGCCAGCAGCTTTCGCGGAGGCATGATTTTTCAACAGTACTTC. This codes for CASSFRGGMIFQQYF.

The sample holds many counts of this clonotype. The chain recombines TRBV29-1 with TRBJ2-3; 7 bases fit TRBD1. The V gene's germline CDR1 is SQVTM and CDR2 ANQGSEA. The ends lost 6 bases at V and 1 base at J; junction bases unmatched: 4. CDR3 length: 13 amino acids. The CDR3 DNA is TGCAGCGTACGACAGGGTGGCACAGATACGCAGTATTTT. Residues: CSVRQGGTDTQYF.

The chain links TRBV18 to TRBJ2-3, with 7 bases aligning to TRBD2. The V gene's germline CDR1 is KGHSH and CDR2 LQKENI. This CDR3 is built from 15 residues. The ends lost 3 bases at V and 2 bases at J; junction bases unmatched: 5. CDR3: CASSPAGRATDTQYF. Written as DNA, the CDR3 is TGTGCCAGCTCACCGGCTGGGAGGGCCACAGATACGCAGTATTTT.

The chain has TRBV4-3 and TRBJ2-2, with 10 bases aligning to TRBD2. The CDR3 is 17 amino acids. The germline CDR1 and CDR2 sequences are LGHNA and YSLEER. Trimming cost V 0 bases and J 6 bases; bases outside gene matches: 7. Here the CDR3 reads CASSQDRAGGSPGELFF. The CDR3 nucleotides are TGCGCCAGCAGCCAAGATCGAGCGGGGGGGTCCCCCGGGGAGCTGTTTTTT.

V and J are TRBV5-6 and TRBJ2-2; 10 bases fit TRBD1. This CDR3 has 16 residues. The V gene end was trimmed by 3 bases and the J gene end by 6 bases; junction bases not matched to a gene: 8. Germline values: CDR1 SGHDT, CDR2 YYEEEE. The CDR3 is CASSYGDRGISGELFF. The DNA of the CDR3 is TGTGCCAGCAGCTATGGGGACAGGGGAATATCCGGGGAGCTGTTTTTT.

This chain joins TRBV4-3 and TRBJ1-3; maybe TRBD1 (5 bases). CDR3 size: 16 residues. Trimming removed 4 bases from V and 1 base from J, with 14 bases in between. In germline, CDR1 is LGHNA, CDR2 YSLEER. CDR3 residues: CASSPRPGTSGNTIYF. The CDR3 DNA reads TGCGCCAGCAGCCCAAGGCCAGGGACGTCTGGAAACACCATATATTTT.

Many counts were recorded for this clonotype. The chain links TRBV24-1 to TRBJ2-3, with D possibly TRBD2 on 7 matching bases. Per germline, CDR1 KGHDR and CDR2 SFDVKD. Trimming stripped 5 bases from V and 0 bases from J, with 14 bases between. There are 16 residues in the CDR3. CDR3 amino acids: CATSAGAGDSTDTQYF. In DNA, the CDR3 is TGTGCCACCAGTGCGGGGGCGGGAGACAGCACAGATACGCAGTATTTT.

This clonotype showed up many times. The rearrangement joins TRBV20-1 to TRBJ2-5, with 8 positions matching TRBD2. Trimming took 6 bases from V and 5 from J; bases not matched to a gene: 5. The CDR3 length is 12 residues. CDR1 and CDR2 from the germline V gene are DFQATT and SNEGSKA (reference sequence). The CDR3, as DNA: TGCAGTGCGGGCGGGGGGCTCGAGACCCAGTACTTC. This codes for CSAGGGLETQYF.

This clonotype appeared many times. Here the CDR3 reads CASSRRGNIQYF. For the CDR3, the DNA is TGTGCCAGCTCACGCAGAGGAAACATTCAGTACTTC. V is TRBV18 and J is TRBJ2-4; D gene ambiguous. CDR3 length equals 12 residues. The V gene's germline CDR1 is KGHSH and CDR2 LQKENI. Trimming shortened V by 4 bases and J by 6 bases, and 7 bases separated the two germline ends.

This clonotype was counted ten times or more. This sequence joins TRBV4-1 and TRBJ2-3; maybe TRBD1 (6 bases). V was trimmed by 4 bases and J by 0 bases, leaving 14 bases between them. The CDR3 loop spans 16 amino acids. Germline CDR1 reads MGHRA; CDR2 reads YSYEKL. The CDR3 nucleotides read TGCGCCAGCAGCCCCACAGGGAAAACTAGCACAGATACGCAGTATTTT. Its protein product is CASSPTGKTSTDTQYF.

This clonotype was seen only a few times. The CDR3 sequence is CATSSDWRPGAPFSGANVLTF. CDR3 sequence (DNA): TGTGCCACCAGCAGCGATTGGCGACCGGGGGCGCCATTCTCTGGGGCCAACGTCCTGACTTTC. The chain is built from TRBV15 and TRBJ2-6; D is possibly TRBD1 or TRBD2 (6 bases each). The V gene lost 3 bases and the J gene lost 0 bases, with 24 bases spanning the gap. Germline CDR1 LNHNV, CDR2 YYDKDF (reference sequence). This CDR3 is 21 amino acids long. Variable domain in full (rest from reference TRBV15 and TRBJ2-6): DAMVIQNPRYQVTQFGKPVTLSCSQTLNHNVMYWYQQKSSQAPKLLFHYYDKDFNNEADTPDNFQSRRPNTSFCFLDIRSPGLGDTAMYLCATSSDWRPGAPFSGANVLTFGAGSRLTVL.

This clonotype was counted only a few times. The chain is built from TRBV5-1 and TRBJ1-6, with 10 bases that match TRBD1. The CDR3 is 15 amino acids. With 4 bases clipped from V and 7 bases from J, the junction kept 5 bases outside the gene matches. Per germline, CDR1 SGHRS and CDR2 YFSETQ. DNA for the CDR3: TGCGCCAGCAGCGGACCGACAGGGGGCAATTCACCCCTCCACTTT. Translated, it gives CASSGPTGGNSPLHF.

This clonotype was seen only a few times. V gene TRBV20-1 combines with J gene TRBJ2-5; a possible D gene is TRBD2 (6 bases). Looked up from germline, CDR1 is DFQATT and CDR2 is SNEGSKA (reference sequence). V lost 4 bases, J lost 1 base, and 13 bases lay in between. The CDR3 runs 14 residues. For the CDR3, the DNA is TGCAGTGCTAACGGGGGTGAAACCCAAGAGACCCAGTACTTC. Translated: CSANGGETQETQYF.

Many counts were recorded for this clonotype. The chain carries TRBV12-3 or TRBV12-4 and TRBJ2-2; the match to TRBD1 covers 9 bases. With V trimmed by 1 base and J by 3 bases, 0 bases remained unmatched. The CDR3 runs to 15 residues. CDR3 sequence reads: CASSLGDRDTGELFF. CDR3 in DNA: TGTGCCAGCAGTTTAGGGGACAGGGACACCGGGGAGCTGTTTTTT.

This clonotype was seen repeatedly, ten times or more. This rearrangement joins TRBV3-1 to TRBJ1-4; TRBD1 is a possible D gene (6 bases). V shed 0 bases and J shed 5 bases, with 10 bases lying between them. Germline CDR1 reads LGHDT; CDR2 reads YNNKEL (reference sequence). CDR3 length equals 15 residues. The CDR3 sequence: CASSQDTGANEKLFF. CDR3 nucleotides: TGTGCCAGCAGCCAAGATACGGGGGCGAATGAAAAACTGTTTTTT. Drawing the rest from reference TRBV3-1 and TRBJ1-4, the complete variable domain is DTAVSQTPKYLVTQMGNDKSIKCEQNLGHDTMYWYKQDSKKFLKIMFSYNNKELIINETVPNRFSPKSPDKAHLNLHINSLELGDSAVYFCASSQDTGANEKLFFGSGTQLSVL.

This clonotype occurred a few times. The chain combines TRBV20-1 with TRBJ1-5; 9 bases match TRBD1. V shed 0 bases, J shed 2 bases, and the junction held 11 bases outside the gene matches. Germline assignment: CDR1 DFQATT and CDR2 SNEGSKA (reference sequence). This CDR3 spans 18 amino acids. The CDR3 DNA sequence: TGCAGTGCTAGAGATCTGAGACAGGGGGGGGACGGCAATCAGCCCCAGCATTTT. Translation gives CSARDLRQGGDGNQPQHF.

The V call is TRBV29-1, the J call TRBJ2-3; no firm D call. This CDR3 has 12 residues. CDR1 is SQVTM and CDR2 is ANQGSEA in the germline V gene. V was clipped by 1 base and J by 4 bases, with 6 bases between them. CDR3 nucleotides: TGCAGCGTTGAAGTGGGTTCAGATACGCAGTATTTT. Protein: CSVEVGSDTQYF.

This clonotype appeared many times. The rearrangement joins TRBV10-2 to TRBJ2-7; TRBD1 is a possible D gene (6 bases). Germline lookup yields CDR1 WSHSY and CDR2 SAAADI. This CDR3 is built from 10 residues. V was clipped by 11 bases and J by 6 bases, with 11 bases between them. CDR3 DNA sequence: TGCGCCGCCCAGGACAGCGAGCAGTACTTC. Translating gives CAAQDSEQYF.

Ten or more counts support this clonotype. The chain couples TRBV6-5 to TRBJ1-5; TRBD1 agrees at 7 bases. The CDR3 sequence is 13 residues long. CDR1 is MNHEY, CDR2 SVGAGI, per germline. Losses at the gene ends were 6 bases for V and 10 bases for J; bases not matched to a gene: 9. CDR3 in DNA: TGTGCCAGCAGCACGACAGGGCTTGGTCCCCAGCATTTT. This encodes CASSTTGLGPQHF.

This clonotype turned up a few times. The chain is built from TRBV6-2 or TRBV6-3 and TRBJ1-4; D unresolved. Trimming stripped 5 bases from V and 5 bases from J, with 15 bases between. This CDR3 contains 15 residues. The germline CDR1 and CDR2 sequences are MNHEY and SVGEGT. DNA for the CDR3: TGTGCCAGCAGTACCCCCCGAGGTGGGAATGAAAAACTGTTTTTT. Translating gives CASSTPRGGNEKLFF.

The sample holds many counts of this clonotype. V and J are TRBV12-3 or TRBV12-4 and TRBJ2-7; a weak D match, TRBD2 (5 bases). Trimming removed 6 bases from V and 5 bases from J, with 11 bases in between. CDR3 length: 12 amino acids. The DNA for the CDR3 is TGTGCCAGCAGCTCCCGGAGGAACGAGCAGTACTTC. The encoded protein is CASSSRRNEQYF.

Only a few counts were recorded for this clonotype. The chain joins TRBV7-8 to TRBJ2-7; D is uncertain. Trimming took 5 bases from V and 4 from J, leaving 12 bases between them. The germline V gene has CDR1 SGHVS and CDR2 FQNEAQ. The CDR3 has 13 residues. CDR3 DNA: TGTGCCAGCAGCATCGACACCTTATACGAGCAGTACGTC. This gives the protein CASSIDTLYEQYV.

This clonotype showed up just a few times. The chain carries TRBV20-1 and TRBJ1-5; a possible D gene is TRBD1 (5 bases). The CDR3 is 14 residues long. Germline CDR1 is DFQATT and CDR2 is SNEGSKA (reference sequence). V lost 3 bases and J lost 0, with 9 bases in between. In DNA form, the CDR3 reads TGCAGTGCTAGGACAGTGAATAGCAATCAGCCCCAGCATTTT. Protein product: CSARTVNSNQPQHF.

This clonotype was counted only a few times. This sequence joins TRBV12-3 or TRBV12-4 and TRBJ2-5; TRBD2 aligns across 11 bases. After removal of 6 bases from V and 5 bases from J, the junction contained 5 bases not matched to a gene. This CDR3 spans 14 amino acids. CDR3 nucleotide sequence: TGTGCCAGCAGACCTAGCGGGGGGCCTGAGACCCAGTACTTC. It encodes CASRPSGGPETQYF.